Shown below are 7 T cell receptor beta chains from a single sample sequenced in a study of T cells expressing NK-cell markers. No DNA is given; TCRdb re-called the 5' RACE reads and lists each CDR3 protein once. Listed are around 380,000 distinct CDR3 sequences; roughly 10% falls within the top ten. Sequencing was carried out using blood T cells: a sorted CD56 or NKG2C T cell subset, CD4+ or CD8+ T cells, or bulk PBMC T cells (not recorded which). The receptor source for this set is a woman aged 50 to 60 in good health.

V gene TRBV7-6 combines with J gene TRBJ1-1. CDR3 length: 15 amino acids. Germline V gene lookup returns CDR1 SGHVS and CDR2 FNYEAQ. The CDR3 reads CASSFEPGLTTEAFF.

The V call is TRBV3-1, the J call TRBJ2-1. Germline V gives CDR1 LGHDT, CDR2 YNNKEL (reference sequence). There are 13 residues in the CDR3. The CDR3 loop is CASSQYSDNEQFF.

The chain couples TRBV10-3 to TRBJ1-1. This CDR3 spans 15 amino acids. Germline values: CDR1 ENHRY, CDR2 SYGVKD. The CDR3 spells CAISERESRNTEAFF.

The rearrangement links TRBV12-3 or TRBV12-4 to TRBJ2-2; TCRdb designates TRBD1, a call that cannot be tested without DNA. The CDR3 extends over 15 amino acids. CDR3 loop: CASSFRQGVSGELFF.

This chain links TRBV12-3 or TRBV12-4 with TRBJ1-2; with no DNA, the TCRdb D assignment of TRBD1 cannot be verified. This CDR3 is 18 amino acids long. The CDR3 loop reads CASSFRGGFGAPIYGYTF.

The chain joins TRBV4-2 to TRBJ2-1; TCRdb returns TRBD2, unconfirmable since there is no DNA. Germline V CDR1 and CDR2: LGHNA, YNFKEQ. The CDR3 has 17 amino acids. This CDR3 is CASSQEPALSSYNEQFF.

The chain uses TRBV11-2 and TRBJ2-5; TCRdb's D call of TRBD1 is untestable without DNA. Germline assignment: CDR1 SGHAT and CDR2 FQNNGV. CDR3 length equals 15 residues. This CDR3 reads CASSPQGRRQETQYF.